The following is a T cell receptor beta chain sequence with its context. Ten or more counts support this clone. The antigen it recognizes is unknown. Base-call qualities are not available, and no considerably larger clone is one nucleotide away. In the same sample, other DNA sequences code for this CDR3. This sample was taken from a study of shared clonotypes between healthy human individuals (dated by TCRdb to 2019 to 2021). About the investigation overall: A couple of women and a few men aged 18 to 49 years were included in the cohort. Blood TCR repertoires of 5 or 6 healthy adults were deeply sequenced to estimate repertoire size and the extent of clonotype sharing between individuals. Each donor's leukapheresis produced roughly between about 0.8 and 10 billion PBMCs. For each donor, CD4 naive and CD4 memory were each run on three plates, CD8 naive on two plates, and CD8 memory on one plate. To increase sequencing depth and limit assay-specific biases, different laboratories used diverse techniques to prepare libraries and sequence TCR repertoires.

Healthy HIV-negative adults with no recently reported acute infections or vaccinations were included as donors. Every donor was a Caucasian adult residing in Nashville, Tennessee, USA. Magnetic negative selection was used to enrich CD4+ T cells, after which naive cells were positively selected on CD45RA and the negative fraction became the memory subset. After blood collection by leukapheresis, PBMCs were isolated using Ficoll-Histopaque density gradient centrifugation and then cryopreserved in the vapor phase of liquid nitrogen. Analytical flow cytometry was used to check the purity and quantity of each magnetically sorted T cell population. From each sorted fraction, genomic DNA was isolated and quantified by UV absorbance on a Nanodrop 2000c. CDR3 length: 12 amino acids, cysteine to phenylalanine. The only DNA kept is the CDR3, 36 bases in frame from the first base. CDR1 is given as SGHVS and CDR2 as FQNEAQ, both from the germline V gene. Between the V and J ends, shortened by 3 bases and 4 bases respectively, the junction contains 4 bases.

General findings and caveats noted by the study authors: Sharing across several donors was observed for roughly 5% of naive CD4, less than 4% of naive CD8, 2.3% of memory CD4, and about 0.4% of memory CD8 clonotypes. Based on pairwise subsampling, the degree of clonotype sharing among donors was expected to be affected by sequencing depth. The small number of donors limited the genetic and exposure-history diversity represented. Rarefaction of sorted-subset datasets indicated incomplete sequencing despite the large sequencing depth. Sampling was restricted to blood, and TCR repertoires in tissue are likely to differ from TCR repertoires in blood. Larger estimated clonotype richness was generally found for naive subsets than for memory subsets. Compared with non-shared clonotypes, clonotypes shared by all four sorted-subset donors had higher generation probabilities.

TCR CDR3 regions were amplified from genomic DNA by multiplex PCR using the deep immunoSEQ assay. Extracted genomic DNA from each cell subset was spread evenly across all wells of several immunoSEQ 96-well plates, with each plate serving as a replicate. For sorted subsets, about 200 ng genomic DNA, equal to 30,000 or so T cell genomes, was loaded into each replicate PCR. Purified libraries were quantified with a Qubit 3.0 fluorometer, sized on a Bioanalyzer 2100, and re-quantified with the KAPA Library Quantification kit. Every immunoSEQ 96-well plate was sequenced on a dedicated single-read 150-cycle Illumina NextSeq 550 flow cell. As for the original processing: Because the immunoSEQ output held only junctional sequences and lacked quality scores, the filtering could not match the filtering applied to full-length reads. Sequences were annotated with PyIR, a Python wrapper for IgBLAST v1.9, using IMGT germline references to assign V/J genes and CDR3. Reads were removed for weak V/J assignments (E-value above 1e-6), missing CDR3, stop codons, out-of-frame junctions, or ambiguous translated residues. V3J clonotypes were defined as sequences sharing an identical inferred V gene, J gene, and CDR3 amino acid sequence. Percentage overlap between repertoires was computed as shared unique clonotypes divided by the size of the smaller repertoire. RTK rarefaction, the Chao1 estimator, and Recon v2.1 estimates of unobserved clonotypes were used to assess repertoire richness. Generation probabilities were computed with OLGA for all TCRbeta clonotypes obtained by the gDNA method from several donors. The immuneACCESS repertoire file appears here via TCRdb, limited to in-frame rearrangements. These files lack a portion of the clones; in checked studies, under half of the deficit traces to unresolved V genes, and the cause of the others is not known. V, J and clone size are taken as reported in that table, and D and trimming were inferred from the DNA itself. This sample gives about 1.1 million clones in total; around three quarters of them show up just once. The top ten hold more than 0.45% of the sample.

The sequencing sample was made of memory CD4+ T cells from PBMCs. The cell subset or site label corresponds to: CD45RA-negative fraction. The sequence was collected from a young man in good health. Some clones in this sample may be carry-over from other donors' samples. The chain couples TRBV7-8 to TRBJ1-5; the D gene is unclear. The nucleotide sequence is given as TGTGCCAGCAGCTTGACAAATCAGCCCCAGCATTTT. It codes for CASSLTNQPQHF.